The 28 T cell receptor beta chains below come from one sample, sequenced in a study of T cells in Graves' hyperthyroidism and ophthalmopathy. Amplification of TCR beta CDR3 regions used RNA as the template. RT-PCR in the first round (using the HTBI primer set) targeted the TCR CDR3. TCRdb re-called the multiplex PCR reads with MiXCR, one entry per CDR3 protein. Of a few hundred thousand distinct CDR3 sequences in the sample, over 15% were seen once. Sequencing was done on a sample of blood. The receptors derive from an older woman with Graves' ophthalmopathy.

J is TRBJ1-1 and V is TRBV4-1; D may be TRBD1 (6 bases). The V end was cut by 4 bases, the J end by 1 base, with 19 bases between. The CDR3 covers 17 residues. In germline, CDR1 is MGHRA, CDR2 YSYEKL. The CDR3 is CASSPTGPTGPNTEAFF. In nucleotides, the CDR3 is TGCGCCAGCAGCCCCACTGGCCCTACAGGGCCGAACACTGAAGCTTTCTTT.

This clonotype was counted ten times or more. The chain has TRBV28 and TRBJ2-5; D not certain. V lost 4 bases to trimming and J lost 10 bases, with 13 bases between them. The germline V gene has CDR1 MDHEN and CDR2 SYDVKM. This CDR3 contains 12 residues. Here the CDR3 DNA reads TGTGCCAGCAGTTCCGCGGACCGACTCCAGTACTTC. This encodes CASSSADRLQYF.

This clonotype was observed at least ten times. The V gene is TRBV7-2, the J gene TRBJ2-5; unclear D gene. Germline V lookup: CDR1 SGHTA, CDR2 FQGNSA. The CDR3 length is 17 residues. V was pared by 5 bases and J by 4 bases, with 23 bases between. CDR3 DNA sequence: TGTGCCAGCAGCCCCTTGATGGGAACCCTCTGGGGAGAGACCCAGTACTTC. It translates to CASSPLMGTLWGETQYF.

At least ten counts were recorded for this clonotype. V gene TRBV30 combines with J gene TRBJ2-1; 7 positions agree with TRBD2. The CDR3 consists of 15 residues. In germline, CDR1 is GTSNPN, CDR2 SVGIG (reference sequence). V lost 0 bases and J lost 5; bases outside the gene matches: 7. The CDR3 region is CAWSVKATSHNEQFF. CDR3 coding DNA: TGTGCCTGGAGTGTAAAAGCGACTAGCCACAATGAGCAGTTCTTC. Complete variable domain (other parts from reference TRBV30 and TRBJ2-1): SQTIHQWPATLVQPVGSPLSLECTVEGTSNPNLYWYRQAAGRGLQLLFYSVGIGQISSEVPQNLSASRPQDRQFILSSKKLLLSDSGFYLCAWSVKATSHNEQFFGPGTRLTVL.

The rearrangement links TRBV4-1 to TRBJ2-1; TRBD2 matches 9 bases. The CDR3 is 19 residues long. Germline trimming cut 0 bases from V and 2 bases from J; bases unmatched to any gene: 11. Germline values: CDR1 MGHRA, CDR2 YSYEKL. CDR3 bases: TGCGCCAGCAGCCAAGATCATCGGGGGTTAGCGGGAGCCTACAATGAGCAGTTCTTC. It is translated as CASSQDHRGLAGAYNEQFF.

The J gene is TRBJ1-2, the V gene TRBV4-2, with unresolved D. Looked up from germline, CDR1 is LGHNA and CDR2 is YNFKEQ. Trimming stripped 1 base from V and 4 bases from J, with 13 bases between. The length of the CDR3 is 15 residues. The CDR3 DNA is TGTGCCAGCAGCCAAGGTTTAGGGAGCACCTATGGCTACACCTTC. It specifies CASSQGLGSTYGYTF.

This clonotype was picked up a small number of times. This chain connects TRBV27 to TRBJ2-7, with TRBD2 as a possible D gene (5 bases). Germline lookup yields CDR1 MNHEY and CDR2 SMNVEV (reference sequence). V was cut by 6 bases and J by 2 bases, with 20 bases left in between. CDR3 size: 16 residues. The CDR3 loop is CASSPSPGAEAYEQYF. The CDR3 nucleotides read TGTGCCAGCAGCCCTAGCCCCGGAGCGGAAGCCTACGAGCAGTACTTC.

The sample holds many counts of this clonotype. V is TRBV20-1 and J is TRBJ1-4; 10 positions agree with TRBD1. CDR1 DFQATT and CDR2 SNEGSKA come from the germline V gene (reference sequence). This CDR3 has 16 residues. Unmatched junction bases numbered 10, after V lost 2 bases and J lost 7 bases. The CDR3 nucleotides read TGCAGTGCTAGATCGTTGGGACAGGGGTACGGTGAAAAACTGTTTTTT. Its protein product is CSARSLGQGYGEKLFF.

This chain connects TRBV29-1 to TRBJ2-7; 9 positions agree with TRBD1. The CDR3 is made up of 13 amino acids. Germline loops: CDR1 SQVTM, CDR2 ANQGSEA. V shed 4 bases, J shed 4 bases, and the junction held 5 bases outside the gene matches. CDR3 coding DNA: TGCAGCGTTGGTAGACAGGGGGGGTACGAGCAGTACTTC. Residues: CSVGRQGGYEQYF.

There are many counts of this clonotype. The J gene is TRBJ2-3, the V gene TRBV6-2 or TRBV6-3; D remains ambiguous. V was shortened by 7 bases and J by 6 bases, with 23 bases between the two germline ends. Germline assignment: CDR1 MNHEY and CDR2 SVGEGT. The CDR3 consists of 16 residues. The CDR3 here is CASTLRSVHSQDTQYF. Written as DNA, the CDR3 is TGTGCCAGCACACTCCGGAGTGTGCATTCGCAGGATACGCAGTATTTT.

The sample holds one count of this clonotype. This may come from a read error, since a much larger clone is one base off. The gene calls are TRBV7-2 and TRBJ1-2; TRBD1 matches at 8 bases. Trimming took 5 bases from V and 7 from J; bases not matched to a gene: 6. The V gene's germline CDR1 is SGHTA and CDR2 FQGNSA. The CDR3 runs to 13 residues. CDR3 DNA sequence: TGTGCCAGCAGCAAGGACAGGGCCTTTGGCTACACCTTC. This translates into CASSKDRAFGYTF.

In this sample, this clonotype turned up a few times. The chain couples TRBV29-1 to TRBJ1-4; D possibly corresponds to TRBD1 (5 bases). The CDR3 has 13 residues. V was clipped by 6 bases and J by 1 base, with 9 bases between them. In germline, CDR1 is SQVTM, CDR2 ANQGSEA. CDR3 sequence (DNA): TGCAGCGTGGGACGGGGAACTAATGAAAAACTGTTTTTT. Translating gives CSVGRGTNEKLFF.

This chain uses TRBV15 with TRBJ2-7, with 10 bases lining up with TRBD1. The junction had 8 bases not matched to a gene; V was cut back by 4 bases and J by 2 bases. The length of the CDR3 is 16 residues. Per the germline V gene, CDR1 is LNHNV and CDR2 is YYDKDF (reference sequence). The CDR3 DNA reads as TGTGCCACCAGCATCCGGGACAGGGGCGACACCTACGAGCAGTACTTC. This gives the protein CATSIRDRGDTYEQYF.

The chain recombines TRBV6-5 with TRBJ2-1; 12 bases fit TRBD2. Trimming cost V 3 bases and J 8 bases; bases outside gene matches: 5. Germline values: CDR1 MNHEY, CDR2 SVGAGI. This CDR3 has 15 amino acids. The CDR3: CASSYSSGGADEQFF. The CDR3, as DNA: TGTGCCAGCAGTTATTCTAGCGGGGGGGCCGATGAGCAGTTCTTC.

The chain recombines TRBV27 with TRBJ1-2, with 7 bases fitting TRBD1. CDR3 length equals 13 residues. Germline V lookup: CDR1 MNHEY, CDR2 SMNVEV (reference sequence). J lost 3 bases, V lost 5 bases, and 3 bases had no gene match. CDR3 sequence (DNA): TGTGCCAGCAGTCTCGGACAGGACTATGGCTACACCTTC. Translating it yields CASSLGQDYGYTF.

The chain is built from TRBV2 and TRBJ2-2; the D is unclear. There are 18 residues in the CDR3. V was shortened by 6 bases and J by 1 base, with 21 bases between the two germline ends. CDR1 and CDR2 from the germline V gene are SNHLY and FYNNEI. CDR3 in amino acids: CASRSRSARSLNTGELFF. CDR3 in DNA: TGTGCCAGCAGGTCCCGCTCAGCCAGGTCCTTGAACACCGGGGAGCTGTTTTTT.

The table lists this clonotype with a few counts. The V call is TRBV4-3, the J call TRBJ1-1; TRBD1 matches at 10 bases. Trimming took 5 bases from V and 3 from J; bases not matched to a gene: 3. The CDR3 is 14 amino acids. Germline CDR1 LGHNA, CDR2 YSLEER. The CDR3 DNA follows: TGCGCCAGCAGCGAAGGGACAGGGGACACTGAAGCTTTCTTT. Translation gives CASSEGTGDTEAFF.

This chain uses TRBV6-2 or TRBV6-3 with TRBJ1-3, with D perhaps TRBD1 (5 bases). CDR1 is MNHEY, CDR2 SVGEGT, per germline. CDR3 length: 15 amino acids. V was pared by 5 bases and J by 4 bases, with 15 bases between. The CDR3, as DNA: TGTGCCAGCAGTCCCTCTGGGGCAGGCGGAAACACCATATATTTT. This translates into CASSPSGAGGNTIYF.

Many counts were recorded for this clonotype. The chain combines TRBV18 with TRBJ2-5; 10 bases map to TRBD1. The V gene end was trimmed by 5 bases and the J gene end by 3 bases; junction bases not matched to a gene: 3. Germline CDR1 KGHSH, CDR2 LQKENI. This CDR3 has 14 residues. This CDR3 is CASSAGTGEETQYF. The DNA of the CDR3 is TGTGCCAGCTCAGCCGGGACAGGGGAAGAGACCCAGTACTTC.

V usage is TRBV6-1 and J usage is TRBJ2-7; 7 bases align to TRBD1. Trimming removed 6 bases from V and 3 bases from J; junction bases left unmatched: 8. The length of the CDR3 is 14 residues. Germline loops: CDR1 MNHNS, CDR2 SASEGT. CDR3 sequence reads: CASRKRDSYYEQYF. CDR3 DNA: TGTGCCAGCAGAAAACGGGACAGTTACTACGAGCAGTACTTC.

This clonotype was counted ten times or more. The J gene is TRBJ1-2, the V gene TRBV7-9; tentative D call: TRBD1 (6 bases). V lost 2 bases and J 7 bases, leaving 14 bases between the germline ends. Germline lookup yields CDR1 SEHNR and CDR2 FQNEAQ (reference sequence). CDR3 length equals 14 residues. This CDR3 reads CASSLSGRGFGYTF. The CDR3 DNA is TGTGCCAGCAGCTTATCGGGCAGGGGATTTGGCTACACCTTC.

Notes on this clonotype: A much larger clone is a single base away; this may be a read error. The V and J genes are TRBV28 and TRBJ1-2; TRBD1 might be the D (6 bases). This CDR3 spans 12 amino acids. The germline gives CDR1 MDHEN, CDR2 SYDVKM. Trimming removed 4 bases from V and 6 bases from J, with 9 bases in between. This CDR3 reads CASSYGGHGYTF. CDR3 nucleotides: TGTGCCAGCAGTTACGGGGGGCATGGCTACACCTTC.

This clonotype was seen at least ten times. CDR3 bases: TGTGCCAGCAGCTTAACCGGGACAGGGTTCAATGAGCAGTTCTTC. Its translation is CASSLTGTGFNEQFF. V usage is TRBV7-9 and J usage is TRBJ2-1; TRBD1 matches at 9 bases. Germline lookup yields CDR1 SEHNR and CDR2 FQNEAQ (reference sequence). J gave up 6 bases and V 2 bases, and 5 bases lay outside the gene matches. CDR3 length: 15 amino acids.

The CDR3 DNA follows: TGTGCCAGCAGTACCCACAGGCTGGGGGCTGGGGCCAACGTCCTGACTTTC. This sequence encodes CASSTHRLGAGANVLTF. The V call is TRBV7-2, the J call TRBJ2-6; TRBD1 or TRBD2 may be the D gene (5 bases each). With 6 bases removed from V and 2 bases from J, the gap between germline ends came to 17 bases. The CDR3 covers 17 residues. Germline CDR1 and CDR2: SGHTA and FQGNSA.

The CDR3 nucleotides are TGTGCCAGCTCAACACAGGGGGCCGAAGAGACCCAGTACTTC. This translates into CASSTQGAEETQYF. The rearrangement joins TRBV18 to TRBJ2-5; TRBD1 matches 9 bases. This CDR3 spans 14 amino acids. Germline CDR1 is KGHSH and CDR2 is LQKENI. With V trimmed by 5 bases and J by 3 bases, 4 bases remained unmatched.

In its sample, this clonotype was seen many times. The chain links TRBV20-1 to TRBJ2-5; 7 bases fit TRBD1. After removal of 3 bases from V and 2 bases from J, the junction contained 15 bases not matched to a gene. Germline lookup yields CDR1 DFQATT and CDR2 SNEGSKA (reference sequence). This CDR3 spans 17 amino acids. In DNA, the CDR3 is TGCAGTGCTAGGGGCATACCCGGGACAGTAAAACAAGAGACCCAGTACTTC. Translated: CSARGIPGTVKQETQYF.

The sample holds many counts of this clonotype. The rearrangement uses TRBV12-3 or TRBV12-4 and TRBJ2-7; D might be TRBD1 (5 bases). V was trimmed by 2 bases and J by 3 bases, leaving 14 bases between them. The CDR3 is 15 amino acids. In nucleotides, the CDR3 is TGTGCCAGCAGTTTAAGGGGCTCTCTCCACTACGAGCAGTACTTC. It yields the protein CASSLRGSLHYEQYF.

About this clonotype itself: This may come from a read error, since a much larger clone is one base off. The J gene is TRBJ1-2, the V gene TRBV7-9; 12 bases are shared with TRBD1. Germline CDR1 and CDR2: SEHNR and FQNEAQ (reference sequence). This CDR3 has 15 amino acids. This chain's CDR3 is CASSLDAAGTGGYAF. In DNA, the CDR3 is TGTGCCAGCAGCTTAGACGCGGCTGGGACAGGGGGCTACGCCTTC.